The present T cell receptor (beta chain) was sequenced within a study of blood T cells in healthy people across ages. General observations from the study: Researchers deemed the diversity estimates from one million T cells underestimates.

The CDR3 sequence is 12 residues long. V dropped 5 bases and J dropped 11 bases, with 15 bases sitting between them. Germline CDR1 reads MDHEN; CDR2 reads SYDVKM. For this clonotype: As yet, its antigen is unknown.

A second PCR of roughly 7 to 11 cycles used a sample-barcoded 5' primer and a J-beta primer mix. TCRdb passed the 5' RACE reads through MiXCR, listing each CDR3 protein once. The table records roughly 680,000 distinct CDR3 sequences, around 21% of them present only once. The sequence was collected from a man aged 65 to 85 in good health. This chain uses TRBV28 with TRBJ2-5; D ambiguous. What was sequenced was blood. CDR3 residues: CASSPEPLEQYF. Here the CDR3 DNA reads TGTGCCAGCAGTCCCGAACCCCTGGAGCAGTACTTC.